Reported below is one TCR beta chain. Its antigen is unknown. Per-base qualities were not stored, and no clone one base away is much larger. The sample belongs to a study of blood T cells in healthy people across ages (dated by TCRdb to about 2015). General notes on the study: In model experiments, template switching captured about one uniquely barcoded TCR beta cDNA molecule for every two T cells. To avoid experimental bias, donors of different ages were spread randomly across the sequencing lanes. Using the same blood draw, the study looked at two additional independent replicas of 1 million unique cDNA reads for two donors, one aged 18 to 30 and the other aged 80 or older. Four age groups were formed from the donors: young (average around 15 years), middle-aged (around 41), aged (roughly 56) and long-lived (82). The study measured age-related changes in TCR beta repertoire diversity using deep sequencing normalized with unique cDNA molecular identifiers. Summary of the overall study and its limitations: Since profiling was done on bulk unsorted PBMCs, naive and antigen-experienced compartments could not be conclusively compared. The percentage of naive T cells measured by flow cytometry correlated strongly with observed TCR beta diversity. Donor CMV infection status was unknown, potentially confounding age-related changes in expanded clonotypes. Compared with the aged group, the long-lived group had more naive CD4+ T cells, fewer expanded clones and increased TCR diversity, a pattern suggesting age selection. As age increased, observed TCR beta diversity per million T cells dropped in a roughly linear way, and a significant reduction was already evident by age roughly 40. Estimates of total diversity from one million sequenced T cells were regarded as lower bounds and underestimates.

The library was generated by 5' RACE. Instrument used: Illumina HiSeq 2500. The second PCR ran for about 6 to 11 cycles and used a J-beta primer mix along with a sample-barcoded 5' primer. A unique molecular identifier was introduced onto each TCR beta cDNA molecule by a template-switch 5' adaptor carrying 12 random nucleotides. Each sample yielded at least 2.5 million CDR3-containing paired-end reads. First-strand cDNA was synthesized from all RNA with the Mint cDNA synthesis kit, primed by a TRBC-specific oligonucleotide. Following uracil-DNA glycosylase treatment, all cDNA underwent a first 18-cycle PCR with the universal primers M1SS and BC2_uni_R. For the original study's pipeline: Normalization of each sample was performed by random selection of 1 million high-quality reads, each carrying a distinct molecular identifier. Reads with shared molecular identifiers were discarded instead of being binned into consensus sequences. MiTCR, run with a Q25 quality threshold and the strictest error-elimination algorithm, handled CDR3 identification, clonotype clustering and error correction. Lower-bound total TCR beta diversity was estimated with a nonparametric unseen species model using Euler transformation. The public reads were run again by TCRdb, first through fastp at Q25 and then through MiXCR, and only productive beta chains were kept. All rows with the same CDR3 protein become a single entry with the most common DNA and genes. These V and J calls originate from TCRdb's pipeline instead of the authors' own analysis. A total of 700,000 or so distinct CDR3 sequences appear in this sample, around 43% of them only once. The ten biggest clones cover around 30% of the sample.

The approximately 40 donors, aged about 6 to 95 years, were systemically healthy Caucasian individuals from Russia. Approximately 10 milliliters of peripheral blood were collected from each donor into EDTA-treated Vacutainer tubes. Ficoll-Paque density-gradient centrifugation was used to isolate PBMCs, with at least 6 million per sample. Trizol reagent was used to extract total RNA from the PBMCs, yielding at least 6 micrograms per sample. The percentages of naive CD45RAhigh/CD27high T cells were determined by flow cytometry on a PBMC aliquot from every donor. This sequence originates from a man of 80 years or more in good health. Sequencing used blood.

The DNA is as follows: TGCGCCAGCAGCTTGGGTACTCCAGATCAGCCCCAGCATTTT. The encoded protein is CASSLGTPDQPQHF. The V and J segments used are TRBV5-1 and TRBJ1-5; no D gene is confidently identified. The CDR3 spans 14 residues, from the cysteine through the phenylalanine. Left in the record is the CDR3 DNA by itself, 42 bases read in frame from the first base. V was cut back by 0 bases and J by 5 bases, leaving a gap of 9 bases between them. CDR1 and CDR2 were assigned from the germline V gene as SGHRS and YFSETQ.